Given below is one T cell receptor beta chain in context. This specimen belongs to a study of shared clonotypes between healthy human individuals. The assay was immunoSEQ multiplex PCR, and TCRdb's table has in-frame clones only and misses some. The data hold some 2,500,000 clones, with 93% observed a single time. The source of this sequence is a man aged 18 to 35 in good health. Some clones in this sample may be carry-over from other donors' samples. Material: naive CD4+ T cells from PBMCs. Described subset: CD45RA+ positively selected.

Here the CDR3 DNA reads TGTGCCACCAGCAGAGTTACCAGAGGGCCCTACGAGCAGTACTTC. Translated: CATSRVTRGPYEQYF. V gene TRBV15 combines with J gene TRBJ2-7, with D possibly matching TRBD2 (5 bases). V dropped 1 base and J dropped 2 bases, with 12 bases sitting between them. Germline lookup yields CDR1 LNHNV and CDR2 YYDKDF (reference sequence). The CDR3 totals 15 residues.